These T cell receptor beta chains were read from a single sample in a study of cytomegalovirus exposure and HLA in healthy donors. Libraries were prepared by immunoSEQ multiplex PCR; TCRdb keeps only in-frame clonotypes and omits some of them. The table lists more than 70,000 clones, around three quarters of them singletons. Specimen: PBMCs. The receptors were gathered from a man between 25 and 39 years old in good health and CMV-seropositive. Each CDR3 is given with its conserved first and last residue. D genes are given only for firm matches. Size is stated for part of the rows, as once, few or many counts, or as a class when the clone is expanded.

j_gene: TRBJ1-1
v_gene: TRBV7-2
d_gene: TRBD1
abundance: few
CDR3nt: TGTGCCAGCAGCTTACAGGGGGCAAGGAACACTGAAGCTTTCTTT
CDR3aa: CASSLQGARNTEAFF

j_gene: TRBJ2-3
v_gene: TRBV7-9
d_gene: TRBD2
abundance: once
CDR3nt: TGTGCCAGCAGTTACGCGGGGGGCTCAGATACGCAGTATTTT
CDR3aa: CASSYAGGSDTQYF

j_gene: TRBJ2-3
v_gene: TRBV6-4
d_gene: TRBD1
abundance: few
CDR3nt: TGTGCCAGCAGTGACGAGGCGACAGGGGGTTCAGATACGCAGTATTTT
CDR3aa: CASSDEATGGSDTQYF

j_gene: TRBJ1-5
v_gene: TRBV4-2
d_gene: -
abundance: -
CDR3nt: TGTGCCAGCAGCCAAGATGGGGGGAGCAATCAGCCCCAGCATTTT
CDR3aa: CASSQDGGSNQPQHF

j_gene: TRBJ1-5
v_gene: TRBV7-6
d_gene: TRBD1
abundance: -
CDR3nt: TGTGCCAGCAGTATGACAGGGGGAGGGTATCAGCCCCAGCATTTT
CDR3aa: CASSMTGGGYQPQHF

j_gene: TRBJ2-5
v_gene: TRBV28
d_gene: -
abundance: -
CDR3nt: TGTGCCAGCAGTTTCCCAGTGTCGGAGACCCAGTACTTC
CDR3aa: CASSFPVSETQYF

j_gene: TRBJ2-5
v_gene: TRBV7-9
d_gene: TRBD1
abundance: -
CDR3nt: TGTGCCAGCAGCTTATTCCAAGGGGGCCAGTACGAGACCCAGTACTTC
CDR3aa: CASSLFQGGQYETQYF

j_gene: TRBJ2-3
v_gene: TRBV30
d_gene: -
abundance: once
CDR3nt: TGTGCCTGGAGTGTACCGGGGGATAGCACAGATACGCAGTATTTT
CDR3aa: CAWSVPGDSTDTQYF

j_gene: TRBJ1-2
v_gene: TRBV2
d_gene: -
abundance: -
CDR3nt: TGTGCCAGCAGTACTGGACTGGCTTCGGGCTACACCTTC
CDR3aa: CASSTGLASGYTF

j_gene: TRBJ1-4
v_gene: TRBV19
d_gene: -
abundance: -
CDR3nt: TGTGCCACCTCGGAGAGTGAAAAACTGTTTTTT
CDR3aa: CATSESEKLFF

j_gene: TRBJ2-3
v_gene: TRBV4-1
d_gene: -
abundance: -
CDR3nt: TGCGCCAGCAGCCGGGGAGGAGATACGCAGTATTTT
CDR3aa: CASSRGGDTQYF

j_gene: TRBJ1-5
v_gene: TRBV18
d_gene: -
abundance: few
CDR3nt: TGTGCCAGCTCACCCCAAACGGGGTGGCAGCCCCAGCATTTT
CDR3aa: CASSPQTGWQPQHF

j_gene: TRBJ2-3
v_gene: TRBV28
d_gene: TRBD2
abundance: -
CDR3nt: TGTGCCAGCAGTTTTGGGCGGGGGAGTGGGAACACAGATACGCAGTATTTT
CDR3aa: CASSFGRGSGNTDTQYF

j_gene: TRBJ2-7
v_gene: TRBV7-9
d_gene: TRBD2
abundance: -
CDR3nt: TGTGCCAGCAGGCCGACTAGCGGGAGTGTCCACGAGCAGTACTTC
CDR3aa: CASRPTSGSVHEQYF

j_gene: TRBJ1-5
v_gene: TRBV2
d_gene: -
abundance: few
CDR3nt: TGTGCCAGCAGTGAGGTACCAGTTAATAATCAGCCCCAGCATTTT
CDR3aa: CASSEVPVNNQPQHF

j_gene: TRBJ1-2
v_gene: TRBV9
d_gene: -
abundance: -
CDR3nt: TGTGCCAGCAGCGTAGCTAGTTCGGGGGTGGACTATGGCTACACCTTC
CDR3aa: CASSVASSGVDYGYTF

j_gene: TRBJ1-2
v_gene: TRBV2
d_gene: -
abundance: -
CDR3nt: TGTGCCAGCAGTGTAAATGCAGGGGCTCACTATGGCTACACCTTC
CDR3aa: CASSVNAGAHYGYTF

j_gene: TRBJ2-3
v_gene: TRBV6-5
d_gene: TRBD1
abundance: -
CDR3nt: TGTGCCAGCAGTTTCACATCCGGGACAGGGGCAGATACGCAGTATTTT
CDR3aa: CASSFTSGTGADTQYF

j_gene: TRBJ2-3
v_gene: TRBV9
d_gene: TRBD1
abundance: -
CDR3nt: TGTGCCAGCAGCGCACACCCGGGACAGACAGATACGCAGTATTTT
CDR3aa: CASSAHPGQTDTQYF

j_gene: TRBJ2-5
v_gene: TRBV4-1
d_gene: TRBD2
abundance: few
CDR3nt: TGCGCCAGCAGCCAAGACCCTAGCGGGTCCAAACAAGAGACCCAGTACTTC
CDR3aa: CASSQDPSGSKQETQYF

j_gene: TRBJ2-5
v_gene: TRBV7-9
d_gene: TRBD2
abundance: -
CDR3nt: TGTGCCAGCAGCTTCGGGGGAGCTAGCGGGGGAGGTGGAGAGACCCAGTACTTC
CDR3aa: CASSFGGASGGGGETQYF

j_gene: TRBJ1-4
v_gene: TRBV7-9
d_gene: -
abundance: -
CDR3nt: TGTGCCAGCAGCTTAGGTCCGGATGAAAAACTGTTTTTT
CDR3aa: CASSLGPDEKLFF